What follows describes a single T cell receptor beta chain. Amplification used 60 Vbeta primers and 13 Jbeta primers. Produced via immunoSEQ multiplex PCR; TCRdb's table is partial and in-frame only. The sample consists of 110,000 to 150,000 clones, 80% of them appearing once. There are 15 residues in the CDR3. CDR1 and CDR2 from the germline V gene are SNHLY and FYNNEI. After removal of 10 bases from V and 5 bases from J, the junction contained 16 bases not matched to a gene. This sample was included in a study of cytomegalovirus exposure and HLA in healthy donors. The chain recombines TRBV2 with TRBJ2-5, with 7 positions matching TRBD1. The sequence derives from a female donor in good health and CMV-seronegative. The sequenced sample consisted of PBMCs. DNA of the CDR3: TGTGCCACCAAGCCCCCGACAGGGTGGGGGGAGACCCAGTACTTC. Its translation is CATKPPTGWGETQYF. Full variable domain (remainder filled in from reference TRBV2 and TRBJ2-5): EPEVTQTPSHQVTQMGQEVILRCVPISNHLYFYWYRQILGQKVEFLVSFYNNEISEKSEIFDDQFSVERPDGSNFTLKIRSTKLEDSAMYFCATKPPTGWGETQYFGPGTRLLVL.